This T cell receptor beta chain is drawn from a study of shared clonotypes between healthy human individuals. Data came from immunoSEQ multiplex PCR; TCRdb stores just in-frame clones and leaves some out. The sample has about 490,000 clones; roughly 78% are singletons. CDR3 length: 13 amino acids. Germline V gives CDR1 SSHAT, CDR2 FNYEAQ (reference sequence). In the case of this clone: The germline gene is not matched at one end of the junction; a read error may be the cause.

The sample consisted of PBMCs. The sequence was obtained from a woman in her thirties or forties in good health. Some clones in this sample may be carry-over from other donors' samples. The rearrangement uses TRBV7-7 and TRBJ2-1, with no clear D. The CDR3 region is CASSLDADNEQFF. The DNA of the CDR3 is TGTGCTAGCAGCTTAGACGCTGACAATGAGCAGTTCTTC.